The entry below describes one T cell receptor beta chain. The CDR3 sequence is 13 residues long. CDR1 WSHSY and CDR2 SAAADI come from the germline V gene. The V end was cut by 6 bases, the J end by 3 bases, with 11 bases between. TCRdb recomputed calls from the 5' RACE reads with MiXCR, one row per CDR3 protein. The repertoire holds 80,000 to 100,000 distinct CDR3 sequences, with 9.5% to 12% as singletons. The data were obtained in a study of early T cells in non-severe SARS-CoV-2 infection. This chain joins TRBV10-2 and TRBJ1-2; a possible D gene is TRBD1 (6 bases). The source of this sequence is an adult who was a healthcare worker with PCR-confirmed SARS-CoV-2 infection or an uninfected control (not recorded which). The starting material was whole blood, obtained at baseline. The DNA of the CDR3 is TGCGCCAGCAGGCCGACAGGTGACTATGGCTACACCTTC. Its protein is CASRPTGDYGYTF.